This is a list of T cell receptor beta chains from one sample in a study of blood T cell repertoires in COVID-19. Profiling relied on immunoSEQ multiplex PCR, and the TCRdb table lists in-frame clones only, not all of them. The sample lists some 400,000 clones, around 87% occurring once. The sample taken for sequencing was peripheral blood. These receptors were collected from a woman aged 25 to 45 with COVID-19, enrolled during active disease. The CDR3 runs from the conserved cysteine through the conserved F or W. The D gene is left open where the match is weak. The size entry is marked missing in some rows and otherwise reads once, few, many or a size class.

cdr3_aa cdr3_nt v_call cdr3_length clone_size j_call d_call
CASQSGIATGELFF TGTGCCAGCCAAAGCGGGATTGCCACCGGGGAGCTGTTTTTT TRBV28 14 . TRBJ2-2 TRBD2
CASSRPGQRDTQYF TGTGCCAGCAGCCGACCGGGACAACGGGATACGCAGTATTTT TRBV4-2 14 . TRBJ2-3 .
CASSLGPGGYEQYF TGTGCCAGCAGCTTGGGCCCGGGAGGGTACGAGCAGTACTTC TRBV5-4 14 few TRBJ2-7 TRBD2
CASSTRGQPQHF TGTGCCAGCAGCACAAGGGGTCAGCCCCAGCATTTT TRBV6-5 12 . TRBJ1-5 .
CASSPTGENTEAFF TGTGCCAGCAGCCCCACGGGGGAGAACACTGAAGCTTTCTTT TRBV7-9 14 . TRBJ1-1 .
CASFSPGQAPSEAFF TGTGCCAGCTTTTCCCCGGGACAGGCACCCTCTGAAGCTTTCTTT TRBV27 15 . TRBJ1-1 TRBD1
CASSRQASGIQETQYF TGTGCCAGTAGTCGTCAGGCCAGCGGGATCCAAGAGACCCAGTACTTC TRBV19 16 . TRBJ2-5 TRBD2
CASSPLDTISYEQYF TGTGCCAGCAGCCCTCTGGACACAATCTCCTACGAGCAGTACTTC TRBV14 15 . TRBJ2-7 .
CASGQAGETQYF TGTGCCAGCGGTCAGGCAGGAGAGACCCAGTACTTC TRBV3-1/TRBV3-2 12 . TRBJ2-5 .
CAISGTSGRENTGELFF TGTGCCATCAGCGGGACTAGCGGGAGAGAAAACACCGGGGAGCTGTTTTTT TRBV10-3 17 . TRBJ2-2 TRBD2
CASSQAGQGLYEQYF TGCGCCAGCAGCCAGGCGGGACAGGGGTTGTACGAGCAGTACTTC TRBV4-1 15 . TRBJ2-7 TRBD1
CASSPVGAPYNEQFF TGTGCCAGCAGCCCCGTAGGGGCCCCCTACAATGAGCAGTTCTTC TRBV5-6 15 few TRBJ2-1 .